This T cell receptor beta chain was found in a study of cytomegalovirus exposure and HLA in healthy donors. This CDR3 contains 13 residues. Germline V gives CDR1 MDHEN, CDR2 SYDVKM. Healthy individuals who donated bone marrow served as the donors. Both 60 Vbeta primers and 13 Jbeta primers went into the PCR. Using immunoSEQ multiplex PCR, the repertoire was profiled, and TCRdb retains in-frame clones only, with some absent. Of 150,000 to 200,000 clones listed, about four fifths are singletons. Regarding this clone: Sequence at one end of the junction differs from germline and may be a read error. Other DNA sequences within the sample encode an identical CDR3.

The TCR comes from a woman aged 45 to 65 in good health and CMV-seropositive. The V and J genes are TRBV28 and TRBJ1-2; unclear D gene. The specimen was PBMCs. The CDR3 protein is CASSWEVNYGYTF. CDR3 coding DNA: TGCGCCAGCAGTTGGGAGGTTAACTATGGCTACACCTTC.